The 13 T cell receptor beta chains in this list originate from one sample, sequenced in a study of blood T cell repertoires in COVID-19. TCRdb's table, derived via immunoSEQ multiplex PCR, lists solely in-frame clones and lacks some. The data contain about 320,000 clones, about 90% of them singletons. The sample consisted of peripheral blood. The receptors were gathered from a man aged 18 to 29 who had recovered from COVID-19.

V is TRBV6-5 and J is TRBJ1-1; no firm D call. This CDR3 spans 14 amino acids. V gave up 6 bases and J gave up 0 bases, with 11 bases separating them. The V gene's germline CDR1 is MNHEY and CDR2 SVGAGI. The CDR3 loop is CASSLTKVNTEAFF. The CDR3 bases are TGTGCCAGCAGCCTCACAAAAGTGAACACTGAAGCTTTCTTT.

This clone appeared once. The chain's CDR3 is CSVDGAGGPWSTDTQYF. CDR3 DNA sequence: TGCAGCGTTGATGGTGCGGGAGGGCCGTGGAGCACAGATACGCAGTATTTT. The chain recombines TRBV29-1 with TRBJ2-3; TRBD2 aligns across 9 bases. The CDR3 extends over 17 amino acids. Trimming took 3 bases from V and 0 from J; bases not matched to a gene: 10. The germline gives CDR1 SQVTM, CDR2 ANQGSEA.

The chain couples TRBV19 to TRBJ2-1; 9 positions agree with TRBD2. The germline V gene encodes CDR1 LNHDA and CDR2 SQIVND (reference sequence). The V gene end was trimmed by 5 bases and the J gene end by 0 bases; junction bases not matched to a gene: 11. The CDR3 loop spans 18 amino acids. CDR3 residues: CASSGGTSSGSSYNEQFF. The CDR3 DNA reads as TGTGCCAGTAGTGGGGGGACTAGCTCCGGGAGCTCCTACAATGAGCAGTTCTTC.

This clone was found once. The chain links TRBV19 to TRBJ1-5; D might be TRBD1 (6 bases). This CDR3 is built from 15 residues. The V gene's germline CDR1 is LNHDA and CDR2 SQIVND (reference sequence). Trimming removed 8 bases at V and 0 bases at J, with 14 bases between. The CDR3 region has the DNA TGTGCCAGTTTGCAGGGGATCAATAGCAATCAGCCCCAGCATTTT. Amino acids: CASLQGINSNQPQHF.

The chain recombines TRBV9 with TRBJ2-1, with 10 bases lining up with TRBD2. V lost 0 bases, J lost 7 bases, and 7 bases stayed unmatched. This CDR3 spans 16 amino acids. Germline V lookup: CDR1 SGDLS, CDR2 YYNGEE. The DNA for the CDR3 is TGTGCCAGCAGCGTAGGCTTAAGCGGGAGGGCAAATGAGCAGTTCTTC. It yields the protein CASSVGLSGRANEQFF.

The CDR3 region has the DNA TGTGCCAGCAGTTACTCGACAGGGCGGGACACTGAAGCTTTCTTT. It yields the protein CASSYSTGRDTEAFF. The chain links TRBV6-6 to TRBJ1-1; 7 bases are shared with TRBD1. Looked up from germline, CDR1 is MNHNY and CDR2 is SVGAGI (reference sequence). This CDR3 contains 15 residues. The V and J ends lost 0 bases and 3 bases, in that order; junction bases with no gene match: 4.

In this sample, this clone turned up a few times. The rearrangement joins TRBV7-2 to TRBJ1-5; D is perhaps TRBD1 (6 bases). The CDR3 is 13 amino acids. Germline V gene data show CDR1 as SGHTA and CDR2 as FQGNSA. V lost 3 bases, J lost 4 bases, and 7 bases lay in between. CDR3 in DNA: TGTGCCAGCAGCTTGGACAGAAATCAGCCCCAGCATTTT. Its protein product is CASSLDRNQPQHF.

This clone was seen more than once but under ten times. This sequence joins TRBV6-5 and TRBJ2-2, with 9 bases identical to TRBD1. V shed 6 bases and J 3 bases; nucleotides not matched to a gene: 5. The CDR3 has 15 amino acids. Germline CDR1 is MNHEY and CDR2 is SVGAGI. As DNA, the CDR3 is TGTGCCAGCAGCCGACAGGGGGACTACACCGGGGAGCTGTTTTTT. Residues: CASSRQGDYTGELFF.

Worth noting for this clone: The sample carries other DNA sequences with the same CDR3. CDR3 DNA: TGTGCCAGTAGTATTGGGCGGGGATACGAGCAGTACTTC. It encodes CASSIGRGYEQYF. The chain couples TRBV19 to TRBJ2-7; D is perhaps TRBD2 (6 bases). This CDR3 is built from 13 residues. Germline V gives CDR1 LNHDA, CDR2 SQIVND (reference sequence). V dropped 3 bases and J dropped 4 bases, with 10 bases sitting between them.

V usage is TRBV5-1 and J usage is TRBJ2-1; TRBD2 matches at 14 bases. Germline CDR1 reads SGHRS; CDR2 reads YFSETQ. The CDR3 contains 17 residues. J gave up 7 bases and V 0 bases, and 6 bases lay outside the gene matches. CDR3 region: CASSLVGLAGVPNEQFF. CDR3 nucleotide sequence: TGCGCCAGCAGCTTGGTGGGACTAGCGGGGGTCCCTAATGAGCAGTTCTTC.

The chain has TRBV6-5 and TRBJ1-2, with 8 nucleotides matching TRBD1. Germline CDR1 MNHEY, CDR2 SVGAGI. CDR3 length equals 13 residues. The V and J ends lost 7 bases and 3 bases, in that order; junction bases with no gene match: 4. The CDR3 spells CASIPGGDYGYTF. The CDR3 DNA reads TGTGCCAGCATCCCAGGGGGCGACTATGGCTACACCTTC.

The chain uses TRBV9 and TRBJ2-1; 15 bases are shared with TRBD2. The CDR3 runs to 18 residues. Germline values: CDR1 SGDLS, CDR2 YYNGEE. V shed 4 bases and J 5 bases; nucleotides not matched to a gene: 10. CDR3 sequence: CASSTLGLAGGRNNEQFF. The CDR3 DNA is TGTGCCAGCAGCACACTCGGACTAGCGGGGGGGAGGAACAATGAGCAGTTCTTC.

The chain couples TRBV28 to TRBJ2-1, with TRBD1 matching 9 bases. CDR1 is MDHEN, CDR2 SYDVKM, per germline. The CDR3 spans 14 residues. V lost 7 bases to trimming and J lost 1 base; unmatched junction nucleotides: 2. Here the CDR3 reads CASTGQGSYNEQFF. Here the CDR3 DNA reads TGTGCCAGCACGGGACAGGGATCCTACAATGAGCAGTTCTTC.